This passage covers 25 T cell receptor beta chains from one sample sequenced in a study of T-cell memory formation after mild COVID-19. TCRdb reprocessed the 5' RACE reads via MiXCR and lists one record per CDR3 protein. The data show a few hundred thousand distinct CDR3 sequences, with 20% to 25% seen just once and around a fifth held by the top ten. Sequenced input: PBMCs or a T cell subset sorted from them (not recorded which). The receptors shown here come from a young man who had mild COVID-19 (a few samples of this study predate the infection). Cell type and time point are not known.

This clonotype was found a few times. This chain joins TRBV5-1 and TRBJ2-5; 7 bases line up with TRBD2. This CDR3 has 18 amino acids. J was trimmed by 4 bases and V by 0 bases; bases with no gene match: 15. CDR1 and CDR2 (germline): SGHRS, YFSETQ. CDR3 loop: CASSLGGTSGNSVETQYF. The CDR3, as DNA: TGCGCCAGCAGCTTGGGGGGGACCAGCGGGAATTCAGTAGAGACCCAGTACTTC.

The chain couples TRBV29-1 to TRBJ2-4; 11 bases align to TRBD1. CDR3 size: 15 residues. J lost 1 base, V lost 4 bases, and 3 bases had no gene match. The germline CDR1 and CDR2 sequences are SQVTM and ANQGSEA. The CDR3 coding sequence is TGCAGCGTTGTTGGGGACAGGGGGGCCAAAAACATTCAGTACTTC. Translation gives CSVVGDRGAKNIQYF.

This clonotype was found a few times. V usage is TRBV29-1 and J usage is TRBJ1-1, with D perhaps TRBD1 (6 bases). Trimming left V 7 bases short and J 4 bases short, with 16 bases between. The germline V gene has CDR1 SQVTM and CDR2 ANQGSEA. There are 13 residues in the CDR3. The CDR3 region is CSAQQGQGTEAFF. The DNA for the CDR3 is TGCAGCGCGCAACAGGGACAAGGCACTGAAGCTTTCTTT.

Only a few counts were recorded for this clonotype. The CDR3 loop is CASLPGGTGSQGEQFF. The CDR3 bases are TGTGCCAGCCTCCCCGGTGGGACAGGATCCCAGGGTGAGCAGTTCTTC. The genes are TRBV28 and TRBJ2-1, with TRBD1 identical over 8 bases. The CDR3 is 16 residues long. Germline V CDR1 and CDR2: MDHEN, SYDVKM. Unmatched junction bases numbered 18, after V lost 8 bases and J lost 9 bases.

This clonotype was seen a handful of times. This chain links TRBV3-1 with TRBJ2-1; no firm D call. The V end lost 0 bases, the J end lost 6 bases, and 6 bases lay between the germline ends. Germline values: CDR1 LGHDT, CDR2 YNNKEL (reference sequence). This CDR3 contains 13 residues. Here the CDR3 DNA reads TGTGCCAGCAGCCAAGATGACGGCAATGAGCAGTTCTTC. It codes for CASSQDDGNEQFF.

The V call is TRBV27, the J call TRBJ1-1, with D unclear. CDR1 is MNHEY and CDR2 is SMNVEV in the germline V gene (reference sequence). The CDR3 spans 12 residues. CDR3 loop: CASGLGNTEAFF. The CDR3 DNA reads TGTGCGTCGGGGTTGGGGAACACTGAAGCTTTCTTT.

This clonotype was seen a handful of times. V usage is TRBV7-9 and J usage is TRBJ2-7; 9 bases align to TRBD2. Per the germline V gene, CDR1 is SEHNR and CDR2 is FQNEAQ (reference sequence). This CDR3 spans 13 amino acids. The junction had 7 bases not matched to a gene; V was cut back by 11 bases and J by 2 bases. CDR3 amino acids: CASSGATTYEQYV. The DNA of the CDR3 is TGTGCCTCTAGCGGGGCTACGACCTACGAGCAGTACGTC.

The V and J genes are TRBV7-9 and TRBJ2-7; D is uncertain. The CDR3 is 14 residues long. V dropped 5 bases and J dropped 2 bases, with 13 bases sitting between them. From germline, CDR1 is SEHNR and CDR2 FQNEAQ (reference sequence). This CDR3 reads CASSPSMKPYEQYV. In DNA form, the CDR3 reads TGTGCCAGCAGCCCCAGTATGAAGCCCTACGAGCAGTACGTC.

The V gene is TRBV6-2 or TRBV6-3, the J gene TRBJ2-6, with D perhaps TRBD1 (5 bases). The CDR3 has 15 amino acids. Germline CDR1 MNHEY, CDR2 SVGEGT. Trimming took off 5 bases at V and 0 bases at J, with 8 bases between the two ends. The CDR3 reads CASSLRASGANVLTF. The CDR3 DNA follows: TGTGCCAGCAGTCTCAGGGCCTCTGGGGCCAACGTCCTGACTTTC.

The sample holds a few counts of this clonotype. The DNA of the CDR3 is TGTGCCAGCAGAAAAACGGTCCCGGACGTCAACGAGCAGTACGTC. It translates to CASRKTVPDVNEQYV. V gene TRBV6-2 or TRBV6-3 combines with J gene TRBJ2-7, with D unresolved. Trimming removed 6 bases at V and 5 bases at J, with 20 bases between. CDR3 size: 15 residues. Germline V lookup: CDR1 MNHEY, CDR2 SVGEGT.

This clonotype occurred a few times. The chain couples TRBV10-3 to TRBJ2-2; TRBD1 might be the D (5 bases). Trimming pared 4 bases from V and 8 bases from J, leaving 5 bases between. The CDR3 has 11 amino acids. CDR1 is ENHRY and CDR2 is SYGVKD in the germline V gene. The CDR3 is CAISGQGELFF. The CDR3 region has the DNA TGTGCCATCAGTGGACAGGGGGAGCTGTTTTTT.

The chain links TRBV6-1 to TRBJ2-3; TRBD1 might be the D (6 bases). V lost 6 bases, J lost 0 bases, and 16 bases lay in between. Per germline, CDR1 MNHNS and CDR2 SASEGT. The CDR3 length is 16 residues. CDR3 sequence (DNA): TGTGCCAGCAGCATGCTCGAGGGGACAAGCACAGATACGCAGTATTTT. The encoded protein is CASSMLEGTSTDTQYF.

This clonotype was recorded a few times. The rearrangement links TRBV12-3 or TRBV12-4 to TRBJ2-7; TRBD1 matches at 11 bases. This CDR3 is built from 13 residues. V trimming: 7 bases; J trimming: 6 bases; junction bases outside the gene matches: 5. CDR3 DNA sequence: TGTGCCAGCACCTGGACAGGGGGCCGCGAGCAGTACTTC. Amino acid sequence: CASTWTGGREQYF.

The rearrangement joins TRBV29-1 to TRBJ2-7, with D possibly matching TRBD1 (6 bases). Trimming cost V 4 bases and J 6 bases, with 10 bases left between them. CDR3 length: 11 amino acids. CDR1 is SQVTM and CDR2 is ANQGSEA in the germline V gene. The CDR3 nucleotides read TGCAGCGTTGCCCAGGGGACCGAGCAGTACTTC. Amino acid sequence: CSVAQGTEQYF.

The rearrangement links TRBV6-2 or TRBV6-3 to TRBJ2-5; no definite D call. This CDR3 has 13 residues. V lost 4 bases and J 5 bases, leaving 11 bases between the germline ends. The V gene's germline CDR1 is MNHEY and CDR2 SVGEGT. CDR3 bases: TGTGCCAGCAGTTTACGCCCCGCGGAGACCCAGTACTTC. Its protein product is CASSLRPAETQYF.

The V and J genes are TRBV27 and TRBJ2-3; 9 bases align to TRBD1. The CDR3 length is 15 residues. The V gene end was trimmed by 1 base and the J gene end by 5 bases; junction bases not matched to a gene: 4. The germline gives CDR1 MNHEY, CDR2 SMNVEV (reference sequence). The CDR3 reads CASSLYGTGIDTQYF. CDR3 in DNA: TGTGCCAGCAGTTTATACGGGACAGGGATAGATACGCAGTATTTT.

This clonotype was seen repeatedly, ten times or more. This sequence joins TRBV15 and TRBJ1-2, with D tentatively TRBD1 (5 bases). V was cut by 2 bases and J by 1 base, with 26 bases left in between. Germline V lookup: CDR1 LNHNV, CDR2 YYDKDF (reference sequence). The CDR3 consists of 20 residues. DNA for the CDR3: TGTGCCACCAGCAGATCCTTAATCCAGGGAGAGGGTAGCGTTAACTATGGCTACACCTTC. It is translated as CATSRSLIQGEGSVNYGYTF.

This chain uses TRBV7-2 with TRBJ2-1, with TRBD2 identical over 13 bases. Per the germline V gene, CDR1 is SGHTA and CDR2 is FQGNSA. V lost 5 bases and J lost 12; bases outside the gene matches: 13. The CDR3 is made up of 16 amino acids. CDR3: CASSLGLAGAQYRQFF. CDR3 bases: TGTGCCAGCAGCCTAGGACTAGCGGGGGCCCAGTACAGGCAGTTCTTC.

The J gene is TRBJ2-7, the V gene TRBV29-1; D unclear. CDR1 SQVTM and CDR2 ANQGSEA come from the germline V gene. There are 13 residues in the CDR3. Between the trimmed V and J ends, which lost 4 bases and 4 bases, there was a span of 14 bases. The CDR3 is CSVVGNLEYEQYF. CDR3 DNA sequence: TGCAGCGTTGTGGGGAATCTGGAATACGAGCAGTACTTC.

The chain joins TRBV6-6 to TRBJ1-4; 7 nucleotides line up with TRBD1. The CDR3 has 14 amino acids. The germline V gene has CDR1 MNHNY and CDR2 SVGAGI (reference sequence). The V and J ends lost 7 bases and 4 bases, in that order; junction bases with no gene match: 6. The CDR3 is CASNPTGNNEKLFF. CDR3 DNA sequence: TGTGCCAGCAACCCGACAGGGAATAATGAAAAACTGTTTTTT.

V usage is TRBV29-1 and J usage is TRBJ2-3; 9 bases agree with TRBD2. This CDR3 spans 15 amino acids. The V gene's germline CDR1 is SQVTM and CDR2 ANQGSEA. V shed 6 bases, J shed 2 bases, and the junction held 9 bases outside the gene matches. The CDR3 loop reads CSVTLKRGVTDTQYF. Here the CDR3 DNA reads TGCAGCGTGACCTTGAAGCGGGGGGTCACAGATACGCAGTATTTT.

The J gene is TRBJ2-3, the V gene TRBV28; D call uncertain. Germline V gene lookup returns CDR1 MDHEN and CDR2 SYDVKM. Trimming took 1 base from V and 8 from J, leaving 7 bases between them. The CDR3 contains 12 residues. Here the CDR3 reads CASSLSRATQYF. CDR3 DNA sequence: TGTGCCAGCAGTTTATCCCGAGCTACGCAGTATTTT.

The chain recombines TRBV20-1 with TRBJ1-1, with TRBD1 identical over 8 bases. In germline, CDR1 is DFQATT, CDR2 SNEGSKA (reference sequence). CDR3 length equals 13 residues. With 3 bases clipped from V and 1 base from J, the junction kept 1 base outside the gene matches. The CDR3 loop reads CSASDRGNTEAFF. In DNA, the CDR3 is TGCAGTGCTAGCGACAGGGGGAACACTGAAGCTTTCTTT.

This clonotype was seen only a few times. V is TRBV7-2 and J is TRBJ2-7, with 9 bases that match TRBD1. Per the germline V gene, CDR1 is SGHTA and CDR2 is FQGNSA. The V and J ends lost 6 bases and 1 base, in that order; junction bases with no gene match: 7. The CDR3 is 15 amino acids. CDR3 sequence: CASSLAGTGSYEQYF. The CDR3 DNA reads as TGTGCCAGCAGTCTAGCAGGGACAGGGTCCTACGAGCAGTACTTC. The whole variable domain, filled in from reference TRBV7-2 and TRBJ2-7, reads GAGVSQSPSNKVTEKGKDVELRCDPISGHTALYWYRQSLGQGLEFLIYFQGNSAPDKSGLPSDRFSAERTGGSVSTLTIQRTQQEDSAVYLCASSLAGTGSYEQYFGPGTRLTVT.

The chain uses TRBV2 and TRBJ2-1; perhaps TRBD2 as D (6 bases). Trimming took off 5 bases at V and 5 bases at J, with 22 bases between the two ends. Germline V CDR1 and CDR2: SNHLY, FYNNEI. This CDR3 comprises 17 residues. Here the CDR3 reads CASSSGLMVTPHNEQFF. In nucleotides, the CDR3 is TGTGCCAGCAGTTCGGGACTCATGGTAACGCCCCACAATGAGCAGTTCTTC.